These 10 T cell receptor beta chains were all obtained from the same sample, sequenced in a study of blood T cells in healthy people across ages. It was with a sample-barcoded 5' primer and a J-beta primer mix that a second PCR of roughly 7 to 12 cycles was run. TCRdb re-derived calls from the 5' RACE reads in MiXCR, one entry per CDR3 protein. This sample has some 940,000 distinct CDR3 sequences, with 25% to 35% found just once. These data are also associated with another study on T cells of mothers and their children.

The sequencing sample was made of blood. The receptors stem from a woman in her thirties or forties in good health.

This clonotype has a count of ten or more. The chain combines TRBV4-2 with TRBJ2-1, with 9 bases matching TRBD2. CDR1 and CDR2 from the germline V gene are LGHNA and YNFKEQ. J was trimmed by 6 bases and V by 4 bases; bases with no gene match: 1. The CDR3 totals 13 residues. For the CDR3, the DNA is TGTGCCAGCAGCCGAGCGGGGGGCAATGAGCAGTTCTTC. Encoded protein: CASSRAGGNEQFF.

The V gene is TRBV28, the J gene TRBJ2-7; the D is unclear. V dropped 1 base and J dropped 4 bases, with 26 bases sitting between them. CDR1 MDHEN and CDR2 SYDVKM come from the germline V gene. The CDR3 contains 19 residues. CDR3 residues: CASSLFRSVSHLDAYEQYF. The CDR3 DNA is TGTGCCAGCAGTTTATTTCGTTCGGTGTCGCACTTAGACGCGTACGAGCAGTACTTC.

This clonotype was seen a handful of times. The chain combines TRBV28 with TRBJ2-7; D is unresolved. Trimming pared 2 bases from V and 2 bases from J, leaving 7 bases between. The CDR3 runs to 13 residues. Germline lookup yields CDR1 MDHEN and CDR2 SYDVKM. Here the CDR3 DNA reads TGTGCCAGCAGTTTACTTCCCCCCTACGAGCAGTACTTC. Protein sequence: CASSLLPPYEQYF. The full variable domain, with the rest looked up from reference TRBV28 and TRBJ2-7, is DVKVTQSSRYLVKRTGEKVFLECVQDMDHENMFWYRQDPGLGLRLIYFSYDVKMKEKGDIPEGYSVSREKKERFSLILESASTNQTSMYLCASSLLPPYEQYFGPGTRLTVT.

On this clonotype: A read error may produce the germline difference seen at one junction end. The V gene is TRBV9, the J gene TRBJ1-1; D ambiguous. Germline V gives CDR1 SGDLS, CDR2 YYNGEE. The CDR3 has 14 amino acids. The CDR3 DNA reads TGTGTCAGCAGCGTAGACACTTCTCCGCGAGACGCTTTCTTT. Its protein product is CVSSVDTSPRDAFF.

This clonotype has more than one count but fewer than ten. The chain joins TRBV5-1 to TRBJ1-6; D is undetermined. V lost 0 bases, J lost 9 bases, and 4 bases lay in between. The CDR3 has 12 amino acids. Germline loops: CDR1 SGHRS, CDR2 YFSETQ. The CDR3, as DNA: TGCGCCAGCAGCTTGGACCTTTCACCCCTCCACTTT. Translating it yields CASSLDLSPLHF.

The V gene is TRBV25-1, the J gene TRBJ2-1; D remains unclear. The last part of the DNA fits TRBJ2-7 better; the J call may be wrong. The CDR3 runs to 13 residues. CDR1 and CDR2 from the germline V gene are MGHDK and SYGVNS. CDR3 bases: TGTGCCAGCAGTGTGGACGGTTACAATGAGCAGTACTTC. Its protein product is CASSVDGYNEQYF.

This clonotype showed up just a few times. V and J are TRBV18 and TRBJ1-1; 8 bases fit TRBD1. The germline V gene encodes CDR1 KGHSH and CDR2 LQKENI. CDR3 size: 14 residues. V lost 6 bases and J lost 3; bases outside the gene matches: 6. CDR3 nucleotides: TGTGCCAGCTCCCGCTCACAGGGGGACACTGAAGCTTTCTTT. Encoded protein: CASSRSQGDTEAFF.

This clonotype was seen many times. This chain joins TRBV7-2 and TRBJ2-6, with 7 bases fitting TRBD1. CDR1 is SGHTA and CDR2 is FQGNSA in the germline V gene. The V segment lost 7 bases and the J segment 3 bases; nucleotides outside the gene matches: 6. The CDR3 runs to 15 residues. The CDR3 here is CASTKGALGANVLTF. CDR3 sequence (DNA): TGTGCCAGCACCAAGGGGGCGCTTGGGGCCAACGTCCTGACTTTC.

This clonotype appeared a few times. The J gene is TRBJ2-6, the V gene TRBV6-9; the match to TRBD2 covers 9 bases. Germline V CDR1 and CDR2: MNHGY, SVAAGI. V shed 4 bases and J 2 bases; nucleotides not matched to a gene: 6. This CDR3 is 17 amino acids long. CDR3 in DNA: TGTGCCAGCAGTTGGAAGCGGGGGGCAACTGGGGCCAACGTCCTGACTTTC. This gives the protein CASSWKRGATGANVLTF.

V usage is TRBV5-5 and J usage is TRBJ2-3; a weak D match, TRBD2 (7 bases). V lost 0 bases, J lost 3 bases, and 14 bases lay in between. CDR3 length: 16 residues. The germline V gene encodes CDR1 SGHKS and CDR2 YYEKEE (reference sequence). This CDR3 is CASSLVGGRTTDTQYF. The DNA of the CDR3 is TGTGCCAGCAGCTTGGTCGGGGGGCGCACGACAGATACGCAGTATTTT.